This TCR beta chain was identified during a study of brain metastases from non-small cell lung cancer. Produced via immunoSEQ multiplex PCR; TCRdb's table is partial and in-frame only. This table has thousands of clones, about 81% appearing once. The CDR3 is 11 amino acids. Trimming removed 1 base at V and 15 bases at J, with 12 bases between. Germline V gene sequence: CDR1 DFQATT, CDR2 SNEGSKA (reference sequence). V is TRBV20-1 and J is TRBJ1-4; weak D call: TRBD1 (6 bases). Specimen: tumor-adjacent normal tissue. This TCR came from a donor aged 40 or over with non-small cell lung cancer. CDR3 sequence: CSARGRGQLFF. The DNA for the CDR3 is TGCAGTGCTAGAGGACGAGGACAGTTGTTTTTT.